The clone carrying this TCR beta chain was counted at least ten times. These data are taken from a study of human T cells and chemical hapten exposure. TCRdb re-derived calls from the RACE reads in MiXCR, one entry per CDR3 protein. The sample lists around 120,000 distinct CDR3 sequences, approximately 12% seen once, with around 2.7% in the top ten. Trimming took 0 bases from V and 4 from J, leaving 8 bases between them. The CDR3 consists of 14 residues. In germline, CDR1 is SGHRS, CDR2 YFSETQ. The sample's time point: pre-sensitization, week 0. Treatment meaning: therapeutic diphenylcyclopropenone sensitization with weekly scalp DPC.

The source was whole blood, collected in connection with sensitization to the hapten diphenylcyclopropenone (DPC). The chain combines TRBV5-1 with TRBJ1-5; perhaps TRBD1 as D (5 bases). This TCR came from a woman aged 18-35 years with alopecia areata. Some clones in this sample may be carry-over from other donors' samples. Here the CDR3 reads CASSLGAGNQPQHF. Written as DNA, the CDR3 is TGCGCCAGCAGCTTGGGGGCAGGGAATCAGCCCCAGCATTTT.